This entry describes one TCR beta chain. This specimen comes from a study of T-cell memory formation after mild COVID-19. V shed 0 bases and J shed 3 bases, with 11 bases lying between them. CDR3 length equals 14 residues. Germline CDR1 reads DFQATT; CDR2 reads SNEGSKA (reference sequence). TCRdb re-called the 5' RACE reads through MiXCR, storing one row per CDR3 protein. The sample comprises about 210,000 distinct CDR3 sequences, roughly 27% of which are singletons, and over 9.5% rests with the top ten. Source material: PBMCs or a T cell subset sorted from them (not recorded which). This sequence was found in an adult woman who had mild COVID-19 (a few samples of this study predate the infection). Cell type and time point are not known. The chain recombines TRBV20-1 with TRBJ1-2; D gene ambiguous. The CDR3 nucleotides read TGCAGTGCTAGAGATTCTGGCAGCGACTATGGCTACACCTTC. It codes for CSARDSGSDYGYTF.